This T cell receptor beta chain is drawn from a study of blood T cell repertoires in COVID-19. Overall study context: The United States, Italy and Spain supplied acute and convalescent COVID-19 samples. The cDNA or gDNA used as material had been derived from T cells, B-cell-depleted T cells, or PBMCs.

The CDR3 is 13 amino acids. Between the trimmed V and J ends, which lost 1 base and 7 bases, there was a span of 8 bases. The authors' processing: It was from reference gene primer amplification that nucleated cell counts were estimated. The assay was immunoSEQ multiplex PCR, and TCRdb's table has in-frame clones only and misses some. V and J calls and clone size are given by that table; D and trimming were obtained from the DNA. The data hold approximately 240,000 clones, with around 84% observed a single time. This sequence joins TRBV12-3 or TRBV12-4 and TRBJ1-5; D is unclear. The material sequenced was peripheral blood. This sequence originates from a woman older than 75 with active or convalescent COVID-19. The CDR3 region is CASSLVRIQPQHF. The CDR3 DNA is TGTGCCAGCAGTTTAGTTAGAATCCAGCCCCAGCATTTT.